This is a list of T cell receptor beta chains from one sample in a study of shared clonotypes between healthy human individuals. TCRdb keeps only in-frame clones here, not all; method: immunoSEQ multiplex PCR. The profile shows about 590,000 clones, around 95% of them singletons. The material sequenced was naive CD8+ T cells sorted from blood. These receptors came from a woman aged 25 to 39 in good health. CDR3s include the opening cysteine and the closing phenylalanine or tryptophan. The D gene is left open where the match is weak. Clone size, where shown, is once, few, many, or a class for clones that have expanded.

>once|15|TRBD1|TRBV19|TRBJ1-2
CASSIEWDRGDGYTF
TGTGCCAGTAGTATCGAATGGGACAGGGGAGATGGCTACACCTTC
>NA|15|NA|TRBV21-1|TRBJ2-3
CASGPGTTSTDTQYF
TGTGCCAGCGGACCCGGGACAACTAGCACAGATACGCAGTATTTT
>NA|18|TRBD2|TRBV15|TRBJ2-3
CATSREQASGGITDTQYF
TGTGCCACCAGCAGAGAACAGGCTAGCGGGGGGATCACAGATACGCAGTATTTT
>once|14|TRBD1|TRBV5-4|TRBJ2-7
CASSPDRAGHEQYF
TGTGCCAGCAGCCCGGACAGGGCCGGCCACGAGCAGTACTTC
>NA|15|NA|TRBV29-1|TRBJ1-1
CSVEGFQGATTEAFF
TGCAGCGTTGAAGGCTTCCAAGGGGCTACCACTGAAGCTTTCTTT
>NA|14|TRBD2|TRBV29-1|TRBJ2-1
CSARAGGPYNEQFF
TGCAGCGCCAGAGCGGGAGGCCCCTACAATGAGCAGTTCTTC
>NA|14|NA|TRBV5-6|TRBJ2-1
CASSLGEDYNEQFF
TGTGCCAGCAGCTTGGGGGAGGACTACAATGAGCAGTTCTTC
>NA|15|NA|TRBV7-9|TRBJ2-3
CASSPTGGWADTQYF
TGTGCCAGCAGCCCCACCGGGGGCTGGGCAGATACGCAGTATTTT
>NA|11|NA|TRBV6-6|TRBJ1-2
CASSYSDGYTF
TGTGCCAGCAGTTACTCCGATGGCTACACCTTC
>once|12|NA|TRBV7-9|TRBJ1-5
CASSSLNQPQHF
TGTGCCAGCAGCTCCCTCAATCAGCCCCAGCATTTT
>few|13|NA|TRBV5-4|TRBJ1-2
CASSPASNYGYTF
TGTGCCAGCAGCCCGGCCTCTAACTATGGCTACACCTTC
>NA|16|NA|TRBV19|TRBJ2-1
CASIGRGASSYNEQFF
TGTGCCAGTATTGGTCGAGGGGCATCCTCCTACAATGAGCAGTTCTTC
>NA|12|NA|TRBV2|TRBJ2-7
CASSGDLYEQYF
TGTGCCAGCAGTGGTGACCTTTACGAGCAGTACTTC
>NA|13|NA|TRBV4-2|TRBJ2-1
CASSQDGGNEQFF
TGTGCCAGCAGCCAAGATGGAGGTAATGAGCAGTTCTTC
>NA|14|TRBD1|TRBV27|TRBJ1-2
CASRVPGQTIGYTF
TGTGCCAGCAGGGTTCCGGGACAGACGATTGGCTACACCTTC
>NA|15|NA|TRBV7-9|TRBJ2-1
CASISSGTPYNEQFF
TGTGCCAGCATCAGCTCCGGGACTCCTTACAATGAGCAGTTCTTC
>NA|15|TRBD1|TRBV13|TRBJ2-7
CASSLGGQGKYEQYF
TGTGCCAGCAGCTTAGGGGGACAGGGCAAATACGAGCAGTACTTC
>NA|14|NA|TRBV28|TRBJ1-2
CASSTIDKNYGYTF
TGTGCCAGCAGTACCATCGACAAGAACTATGGCTACACCTTC
>NA|14|NA|TRBV28|TRBJ2-5
CASSFSGDDETQYF
TGTGCCAGCAGTTTTAGTGGGGACGACGAGACCCAGTACTTC
>NA|15|NA|TRBV28|TRBJ1-4
CASSLLQGSREKLFF
TGTGCCAGCAGCCTACTACAGGGTAGTCGTGAAAAACTGTTTTTT
>NA|13|NA|TRBV2|TRBJ1-5
CASSAESNQPQHF
TGTGCCAGCAGTGCGGAAAGCAATCAGCCCCAGCATTTT
>NA|16|NA|TRBV7-3|TRBJ2-1
CASSWDGDQSGNEQFF
TGTGCCAGCAGCTGGGATGGGGACCAGTCAGGCAATGAGCAGTTCTTC
>NA|13|TRBD1|TRBV25-1|TRBJ1-2
CASRQDREDGYTF
TGTGCCAGCCGCCAGGACAGGGAGGATGGCTACACCTTC
>NA|14|NA|TRBV27|TRBJ1-2
CASSRSPLLYGYTF
TGTGCCAGCAGTCGGTCCCCCCTACTTTATGGCTACACCTTC
>NA|15|NA|TRBV6-5|TRBJ1-4
CASSYSGGLGEKLFF
TGTGCCAGCAGTTACTCGGGGGGGCTCGGTGAAAAACTGTTTTTT
>NA|15|NA|TRBV5-4|TRBJ1-1
CASSFIGGAGVEAFF
TGTGCCAGCAGCTTCATTGGGGGCGCGGGGGTTGAAGCTTTCTTT
>few|14|NA|TRBV28|TRBJ1-2
CASSLSWGTVDYTF
TGTGCCAGCAGTTTGAGTTGGGGGACTGTCGACTACACCTTC
>NA|12|NA|TRBV7-9|TRBJ2-2
CASRSERGELFF
TGTGCCAGCAGGTCAGAACGGGGGGAGCTGTTTTTT
>NA|16|TRBD2|TRBV25-1|TRBJ2-1
CASSELLAGASGEQFF
TGTGCCAGCAGTGAACTTCTAGCGGGGGCCTCCGGGGAGCAGTTCTTC
>NA|14|NA|TRBV27|TRBJ1-5
CASSTQGGYQPQHF
TGTGCCAGCAGTACTCAGGGAGGGTATCAGCCCCAGCATTTT
>NA|14|NA|TRBV21-1|TRBJ1-5
CASSCTSSNQPQHF
TGTGCCAGCAGCTGTACGAGTAGCAATCAGCCCCAGCATTTT
>NA|15|TRBD1|TRBV19|TRBJ1-5
CASSSRTGPNQPQHF
TGTGCCAGTAGTTCCAGGACAGGCCCAAATCAGCCCCAGCATTTT
>NA|11|NA|TRBV27|TRBJ2-7
CASSLSGEQYF
TGTGCCAGCTCCCTTTCAGGGGAGCAGTACTTC
>NA|13|NA|TRBV30|TRBJ2-5
CAWRGDRQETQYF
TGTGCCTGGAGAGGGGATCGCCAAGAGACCCAGTACTTC
>NA|14|NA|TRBV30|TRBJ2-7
CAWRPNLHSYEQYF
TGTGCCTGGAGACCGAACCTACACTCCTACGAGCAGTACTTC
>NA|15|NA|TRBV27|TRBJ2-4
CASSPGMGAKNIQYF
TGTGCCAGCAGTCCTGGGATGGGGGCCAAAAACATTCAGTACTTC
>NA|18|NA|TRBV7-6|TRBJ2-1
CASSPLGWTPSSYNEQFF
TGTGCCAGCAGCCCCCTGGGGTGGACACCAAGCTCCTACAATGAGCAGTTCTTC
>NA|12|NA|TRBV27|TRBJ2-4
CASSYVGGPQYF
TGTGCCAGCAGTTATGTGGGAGGACCCCAGTACTTC
>NA|15|NA|TRBV7-9|TRBJ2-3
CASSLAGGGKVTQYF
TGTGCCAGCAGCTTGGCTGGGGGCGGTAAAGTAACGCAGTATTTT
>NA|13|NA|TRBV27|TRBJ2-3
CASSYGSPDTQYF
TGTGCCAGCAGTTATGGTAGCCCAGATACGCAGTATTTT
>NA|19|TRBD2|TRBV4-1|TRBJ2-3
CASSQGPSWREGLGDTQYF
TGCGCCAGCAGCCAGGGTCCCTCGTGGCGGGAGGGCCTGGGGGATACGCAGTATTTT
>NA|17|TRBD2|TRBV19|TRBJ2-1
CASSIVGSGSQGNEQFF
TGTGCCAGTAGTATTGTAGGTAGCGGGAGCCAGGGGAATGAGCAGTTCTTC
>NA|14|NA|TRBV13|TRBJ1-2
CASSLLAANYGYTF
TGTGCCAGCAGCTTATTAGCGGCTAACTATGGCTACACCTTC
>NA|11|NA|TRBV28|TRBJ2-1
CASISNNEQFF
TGTGCCAGCATTTCGAACAATGAGCAGTTCTTC
>NA|14|NA|TRBV7-9|TRBJ2-7
CASSLETGRYEQYF
TGTGCCAGCAGCTTAGAAACAGGGCGGTACGAGCAGTACTTC
>NA|16|NA|TRBV27|TRBJ2-7
CASSPSLGTFFYEQYF
TGTGCCAGCAGTCCCTCTTTGGGGACGTTCTTCTACGAGCAGTACTTC
>NA|13|NA|TRBV28|TRBJ2-7
CASSQLVSYEQYF
TGTGCCAGCAGTCAACTAGTTTCCTACGAGCAGTACTTC
>NA|15|NA|TRBV2|TRBJ2-7
CASSGGQLPTYEQYF
TGTGCCAGCAGTGGCGGACAGCTGCCAACCTACGAGCAGTACTTC
>NA|15|TRBD1|TRBV28|TRBJ2-7
CASKFMGQGNDEQYF
TGTGCCAGCAAATTCATGGGACAGGGCAACGACGAGCAGTACTTC